This T cell receptor (beta chain) was captured in a study of CD8 T cells in ankylosing spondylitis. Study-level results: Ankylosing spondylitis blood appeared to carry a characteristic TCR beta motif of under ten highly homologous variants. Researchers reportedly found disease-linked clones significantly enriched in matched ankylosing spondylitis synovial fluid. Clones linked to disease, bearing a CD8+ phenotype, were relatively rare in peripheral blood.

Ten or more counts support this clonotype. Antigen specificity is unknown. The ends were cut back, 5 bases at V and 0 bases at J, with 9 bases in the middle. This CDR3 comprises 13 residues. Germline CDR1 SGDLS, CDR2 YYNGEE. Libraries for TCR beta were made by quantitative 5'-RACE with molecular barcodes. Each CDR3 protein is one row after TCRdb ran MiXCR on the 5' RACE reads. The top ten hold roughly 28% of the sample, which has 150,000 to 200,000 distinct CDR3 sequences, around a tenth seen once. This TCR was recovered from a male donor with ankylosing spondylitis or in good health (not recorded which). Material: blood, either unsorted or a sorted T cell fraction (not recorded which). This chain uses TRBV9 with TRBJ2-7, with no clear D. The CDR3 loop is CASSPGSSYEQYF. The CDR3 coding sequence is TGTGCCAGCAGTCCCGGTTCCTCCTACGAGCAGTACTTC.